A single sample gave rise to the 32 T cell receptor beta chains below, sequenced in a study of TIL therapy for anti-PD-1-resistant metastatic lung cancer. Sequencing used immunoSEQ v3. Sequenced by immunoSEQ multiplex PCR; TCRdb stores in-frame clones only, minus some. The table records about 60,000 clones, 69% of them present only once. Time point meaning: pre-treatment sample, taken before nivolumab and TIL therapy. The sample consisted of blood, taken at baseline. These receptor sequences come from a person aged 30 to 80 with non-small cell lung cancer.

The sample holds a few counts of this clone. The CDR3 DNA reads TGTGCCAGCAGCCGCCCAACTTCCTACGAGCAGTACTTC. This codes for CASSRPTSYEQYF. The gene calls are TRBV7-9 and TRBJ2-7; D is ambiguous. The CDR3 extends over 13 amino acids. The germline V gene encodes CDR1 SEHNR and CDR2 FQNEAQ (reference sequence). The V end was cut by 5 bases, the J end by 1 base, with 9 bases between.

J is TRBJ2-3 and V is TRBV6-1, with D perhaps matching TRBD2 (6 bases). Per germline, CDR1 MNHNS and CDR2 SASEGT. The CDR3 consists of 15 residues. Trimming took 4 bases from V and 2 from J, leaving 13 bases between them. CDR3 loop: CASSGGGTLTDTQYF. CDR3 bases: TGTGCCAGCAGTGGAGGCGGGACCCTCACAGATACGCAGTATTTT.

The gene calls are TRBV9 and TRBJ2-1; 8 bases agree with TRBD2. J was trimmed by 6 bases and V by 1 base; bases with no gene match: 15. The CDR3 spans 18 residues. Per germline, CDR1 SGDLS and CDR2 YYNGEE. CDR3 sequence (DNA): TGTGCCAGCAGCGTAAGGGATATTCCCAGCGGGAGTCTCAATGAGCAGTTCTTC. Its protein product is CASSVRDIPSGSLNEQFF. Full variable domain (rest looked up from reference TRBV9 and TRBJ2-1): DSGVTQTPKHLITATGQRVTLRCSPRSGDLSVYWYQQSLDQGLQFLIQYYNGEERAKGNILERFSAQQFPDLHSELNLSSLELGDSALYFCASSVRDIPSGSLNEQFFGPGTRLTVL.

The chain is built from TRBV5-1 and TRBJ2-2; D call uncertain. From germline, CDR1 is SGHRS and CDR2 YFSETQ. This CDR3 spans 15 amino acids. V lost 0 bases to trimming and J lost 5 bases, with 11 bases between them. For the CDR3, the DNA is TGCGCCAGCAGCTTGGGGGGTCCGGTTACCGGGGAGCTGTTTTTT. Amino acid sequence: CASSLGGPVTGELFF.

The CDR3 DNA reads TGTGCCAGCACCGAGGCCGGTGCGGGGCATCAGCCCCAGCATTTT. This codes for CASTEAGAGHQPQHF. The chain couples TRBV6-1 to TRBJ1-5; weak D call: TRBD1 (5 bases). The CDR3 totals 15 residues. The V and J ends lost 7 bases and 5 bases respectively, with 18 bases between them. Germline values: CDR1 MNHNS, CDR2 SASEGT.

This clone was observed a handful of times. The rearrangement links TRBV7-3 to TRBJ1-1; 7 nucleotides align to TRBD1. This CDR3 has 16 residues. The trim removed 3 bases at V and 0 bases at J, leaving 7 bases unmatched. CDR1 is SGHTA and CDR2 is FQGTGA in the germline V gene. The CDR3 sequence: CASSFKSGQMNTEAFF. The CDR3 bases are TGTGCCAGCAGCTTTAAATCGGGACAGATGAACACTGAAGCTTTCTTT.

The CDR3 loop reads CASSASGTGNTEAFF. CDR3 bases: TGTGCCAGCAGCGCCTCAGGGACGGGAAACACTGAAGCTTTCTTT. The V and J genes are TRBV7-3 and TRBJ1-1; D is perhaps TRBD1 (5 bases). CDR3 length equals 15 residues. V lost 5 bases to trimming and J lost 2 bases, with 15 bases between them. The germline gives CDR1 SGHTA, CDR2 FQGTGA.

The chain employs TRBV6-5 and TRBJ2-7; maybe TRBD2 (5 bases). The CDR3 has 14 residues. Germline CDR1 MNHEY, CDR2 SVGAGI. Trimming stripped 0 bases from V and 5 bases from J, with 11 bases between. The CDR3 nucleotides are TGTGCCAGCAGTTACTCGAGACTACGGCACGAGCAGTACTTC. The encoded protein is CASSYSRLRHEQYF.

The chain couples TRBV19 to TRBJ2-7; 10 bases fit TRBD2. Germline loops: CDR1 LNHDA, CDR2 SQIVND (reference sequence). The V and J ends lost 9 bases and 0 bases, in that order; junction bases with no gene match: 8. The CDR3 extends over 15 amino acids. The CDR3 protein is CASTSSGGSSYEQYF. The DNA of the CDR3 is TGTGCCAGCACCTCTAGCGGGGGTAGCTCCTACGAGCAGTACTTC.

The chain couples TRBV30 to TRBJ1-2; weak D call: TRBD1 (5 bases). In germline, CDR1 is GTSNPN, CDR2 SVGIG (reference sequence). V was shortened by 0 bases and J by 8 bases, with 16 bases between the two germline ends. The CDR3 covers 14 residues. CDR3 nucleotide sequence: TGTGCCTGGAGTGTACTTGGGGCGGCGAGGGGCTACACCTTC. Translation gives CAWSVLGAARGYTF.

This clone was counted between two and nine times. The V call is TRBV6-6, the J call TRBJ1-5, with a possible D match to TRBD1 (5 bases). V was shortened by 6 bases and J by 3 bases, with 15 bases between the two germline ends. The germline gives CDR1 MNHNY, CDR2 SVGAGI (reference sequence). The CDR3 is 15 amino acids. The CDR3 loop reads CASRTVGRANQPQHF. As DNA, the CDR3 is TGTGCCAGCAGGACTGTGGGCAGGGCCAATCAGCCCCAGCATTTT.

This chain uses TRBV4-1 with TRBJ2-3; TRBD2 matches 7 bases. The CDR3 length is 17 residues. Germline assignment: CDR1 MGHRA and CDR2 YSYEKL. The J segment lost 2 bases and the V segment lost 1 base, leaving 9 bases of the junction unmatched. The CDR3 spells CASSQAGSSGVTDTQYF. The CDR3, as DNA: TGCGCCAGCAGCCAAGCCGGGTCCAGCGGGGTCACAGATACGCAGTATTTT.

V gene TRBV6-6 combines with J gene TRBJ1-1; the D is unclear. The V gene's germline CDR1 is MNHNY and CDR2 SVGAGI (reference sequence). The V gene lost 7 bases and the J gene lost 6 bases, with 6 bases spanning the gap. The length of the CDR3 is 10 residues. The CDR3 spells CASNHPEAFF. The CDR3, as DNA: TGTGCCAGCAATCATCCTGAAGCTTTCTTT.

In DNA form, the CDR3 reads TGTGCCACCCTTGGGATGTTGACCTACGAGCAGTACTTC. Translation: CATLGMLTYEQYF. This sequence joins TRBV6-1 and TRBJ2-7; D not certain. The CDR3 is 13 amino acids. Trimming took off 10 bases at V and 2 bases at J, with 15 bases between the two ends. Germline CDR1 is MNHNS and CDR2 is SASEGT.

The CDR3 DNA reads TGTGCCAGCAGCCAGGGACAGGGATTTTACTACGAGCAGTACTTC. Protein product: CASSQGQGFYYEQYF. The rearrangement uses TRBV7-8 and TRBJ2-7; 9 bases fit TRBD1. Germline trimming cut 5 bases from V and 3 bases from J; bases unmatched to any gene: 8. In germline, CDR1 is SGHVS, CDR2 FQNEAQ. This CDR3 is built from 15 residues.

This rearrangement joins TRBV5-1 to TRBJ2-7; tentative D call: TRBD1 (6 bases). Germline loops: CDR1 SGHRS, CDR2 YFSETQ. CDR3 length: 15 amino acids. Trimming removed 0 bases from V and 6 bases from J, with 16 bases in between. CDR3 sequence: CASSLARGPTREQYF. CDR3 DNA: TGCGCCAGCAGCTTGGCCAGGGGACCAACTCGCGAGCAGTACTTC.

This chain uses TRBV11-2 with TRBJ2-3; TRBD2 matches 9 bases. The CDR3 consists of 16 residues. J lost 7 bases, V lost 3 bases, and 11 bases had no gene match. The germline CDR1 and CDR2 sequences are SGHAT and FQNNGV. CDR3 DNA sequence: TGTGCCAGCAGCTTCCGCGGGAGGGCCGTTGGGCATACGCAGTATTTT. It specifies CASSFRGRAVGHTQYF. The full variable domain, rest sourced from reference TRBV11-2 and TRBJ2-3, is EAGVAQSPRYKIIEKRQSVAFWCNPISGHATLYWYQQILGQGPKLLIQFQNNGVVDDSQLPKDRFSAERLKGVDSTLKIQPAKLEDSAVYLCASSFRGRAVGHTQYFGPGTRLTVL.

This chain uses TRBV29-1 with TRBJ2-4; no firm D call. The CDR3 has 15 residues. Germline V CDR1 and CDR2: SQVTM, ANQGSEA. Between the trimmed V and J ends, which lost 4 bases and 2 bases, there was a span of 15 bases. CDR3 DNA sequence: TGCAGCGTTGTTCTAAGTTGGGGTCCCAAAAACATTCAGTACTTC. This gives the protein CSVVLSWGPKNIQYF.

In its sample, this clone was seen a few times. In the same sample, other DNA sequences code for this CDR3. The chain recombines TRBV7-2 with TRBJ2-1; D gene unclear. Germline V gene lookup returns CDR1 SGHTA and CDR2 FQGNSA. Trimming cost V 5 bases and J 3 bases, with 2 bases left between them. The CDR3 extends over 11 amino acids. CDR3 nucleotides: TGTGCCAGCAGCATCTACAATGAGCAGTTCTTC. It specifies CASSIYNEQFF.

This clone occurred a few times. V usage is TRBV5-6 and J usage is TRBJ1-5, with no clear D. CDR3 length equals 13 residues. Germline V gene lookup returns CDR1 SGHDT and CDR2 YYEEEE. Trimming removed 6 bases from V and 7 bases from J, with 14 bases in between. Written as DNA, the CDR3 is TGTGCCAGCACCCCGCTCGGGGTCCAGCCCCAGCATTTT. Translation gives CASTPLGVQPQHF.

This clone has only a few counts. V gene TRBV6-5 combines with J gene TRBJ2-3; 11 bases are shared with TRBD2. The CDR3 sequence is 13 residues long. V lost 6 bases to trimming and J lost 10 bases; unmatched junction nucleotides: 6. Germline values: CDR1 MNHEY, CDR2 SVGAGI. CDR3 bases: TGTGCCAGCAGCCGACTAGCGGGACACGCGCAGTATTTT. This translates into CASSRLAGHAQYF.

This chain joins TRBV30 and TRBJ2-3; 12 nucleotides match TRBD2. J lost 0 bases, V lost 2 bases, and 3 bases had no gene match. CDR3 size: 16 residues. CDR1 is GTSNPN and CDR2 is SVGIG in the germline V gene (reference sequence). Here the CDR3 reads CAWSPGLAGSTDTQYF. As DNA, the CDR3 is TGTGCCTGGAGTCCCGGACTAGCGGGAAGCACAGATACGCAGTATTTT.

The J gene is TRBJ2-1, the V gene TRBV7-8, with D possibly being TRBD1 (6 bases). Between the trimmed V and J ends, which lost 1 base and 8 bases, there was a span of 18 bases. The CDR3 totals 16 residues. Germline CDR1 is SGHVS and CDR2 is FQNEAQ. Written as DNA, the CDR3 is TGTGCCAGCAGCTTAGTCGGGCAGGGGTCAAGGGATGAGCAGTTCTTC. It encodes CASSLVGQGSRDEQFF.

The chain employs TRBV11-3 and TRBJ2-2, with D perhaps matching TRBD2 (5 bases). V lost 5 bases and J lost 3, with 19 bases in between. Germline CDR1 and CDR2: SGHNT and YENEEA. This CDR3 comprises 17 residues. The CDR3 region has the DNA TGTGCCAGCAGCCCAGGCGGGTGGGATATGGACACCGGGGAGCTGTTTTTT. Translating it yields CASSPGGWDMDTGELFF.

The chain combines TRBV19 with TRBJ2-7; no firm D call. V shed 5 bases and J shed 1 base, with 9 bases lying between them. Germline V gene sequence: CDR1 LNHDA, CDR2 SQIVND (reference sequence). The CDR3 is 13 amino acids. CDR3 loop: CASSFQSSYEQYF. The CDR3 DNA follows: TGTGCCAGTAGTTTTCAGTCGTCCTACGAGCAGTACTTC.

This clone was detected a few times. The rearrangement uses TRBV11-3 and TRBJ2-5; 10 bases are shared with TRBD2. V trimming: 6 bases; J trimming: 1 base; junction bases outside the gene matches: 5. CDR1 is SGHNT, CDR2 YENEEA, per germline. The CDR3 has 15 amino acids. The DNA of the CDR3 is TGTGCCAGCAGTGACAGCGGGAGGGCCCAAGAGACCCAGTACTTC. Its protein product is CASSDSGRAQETQYF.

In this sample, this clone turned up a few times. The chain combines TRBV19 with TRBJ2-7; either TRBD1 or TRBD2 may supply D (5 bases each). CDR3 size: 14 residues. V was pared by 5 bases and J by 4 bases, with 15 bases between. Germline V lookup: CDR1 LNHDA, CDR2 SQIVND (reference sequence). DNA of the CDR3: TGTGCCAGTAGTTCCCGGGACCGAGGATACGAGCAGTACTTC. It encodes CASSSRDRGYEQYF.

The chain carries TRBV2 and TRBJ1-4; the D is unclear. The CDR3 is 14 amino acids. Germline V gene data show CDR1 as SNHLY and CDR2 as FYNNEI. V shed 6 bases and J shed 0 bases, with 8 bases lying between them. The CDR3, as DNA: TGTGCCAGCAGAGCGACACCAACTAATGAAAAACTGTTTTTT. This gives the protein CASRATPTNEKLFF. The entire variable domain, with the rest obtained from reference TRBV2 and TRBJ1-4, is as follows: EPEVTQTPSHQVTQMGQEVILRCVPISNHLYFYWYRQILGQKVEFLVSFYNNEISEKSEIFDDQFSVERPDGSNFTLKIRSTKLEDSAMYFCASRATPTNEKLFFGSGTQLSVL.

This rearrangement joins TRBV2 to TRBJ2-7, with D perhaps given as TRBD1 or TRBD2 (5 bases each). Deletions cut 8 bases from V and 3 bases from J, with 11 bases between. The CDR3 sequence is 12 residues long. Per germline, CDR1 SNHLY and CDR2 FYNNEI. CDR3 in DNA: TGTGCCAGCCACCCAGGGAGCTACGAGCAGTACTTC. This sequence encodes CASHPGSYEQYF. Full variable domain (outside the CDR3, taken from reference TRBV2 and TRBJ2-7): EPEVTQTPSHQVTQMGQEVILRCVPISNHLYFYWYRQILGQKVEFLVSFYNNEISEKSEIFDDQFSVERPDGSNFTLKIRSTKLEDSAMYFCASHPGSYEQYFGPGTRLTVT.

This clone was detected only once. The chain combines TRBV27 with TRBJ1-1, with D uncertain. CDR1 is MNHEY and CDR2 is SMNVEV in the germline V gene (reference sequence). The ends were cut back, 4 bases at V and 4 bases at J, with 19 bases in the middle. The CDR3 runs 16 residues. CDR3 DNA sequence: TGTGCCAGCAGTTCCGTCGGGGTTCGGTGGGGCACTGAAGCTTTCTTT. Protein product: CASSSVGVRWGTEAFF.

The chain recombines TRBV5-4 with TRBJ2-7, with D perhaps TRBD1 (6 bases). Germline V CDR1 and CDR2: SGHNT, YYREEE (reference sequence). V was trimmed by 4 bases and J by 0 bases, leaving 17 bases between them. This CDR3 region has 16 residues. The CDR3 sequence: CASSQPLRGSSYEQYF. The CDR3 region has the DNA TGTGCCAGCAGCCAACCTTTAAGGGGGAGCTCCTACGAGCAGTACTTC. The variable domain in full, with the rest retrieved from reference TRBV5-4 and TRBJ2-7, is ETGVTQSPTHLIKTRGQQVTLRCSSQSGHNTVSWYQQALGQGPQFIFQYYREEENGRGNFPPRFSGLQFPNYSSELNVNALELDDSALYLCASSQPLRGSSYEQYFGPGTRLTVT.

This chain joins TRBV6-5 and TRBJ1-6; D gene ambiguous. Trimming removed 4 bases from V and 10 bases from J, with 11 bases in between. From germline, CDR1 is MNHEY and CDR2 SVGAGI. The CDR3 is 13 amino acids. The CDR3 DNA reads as TGTGCCAGCAGTTGGGTTTTAGAATCACCCCTCCACTTT. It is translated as CASSWVLESPLHF.